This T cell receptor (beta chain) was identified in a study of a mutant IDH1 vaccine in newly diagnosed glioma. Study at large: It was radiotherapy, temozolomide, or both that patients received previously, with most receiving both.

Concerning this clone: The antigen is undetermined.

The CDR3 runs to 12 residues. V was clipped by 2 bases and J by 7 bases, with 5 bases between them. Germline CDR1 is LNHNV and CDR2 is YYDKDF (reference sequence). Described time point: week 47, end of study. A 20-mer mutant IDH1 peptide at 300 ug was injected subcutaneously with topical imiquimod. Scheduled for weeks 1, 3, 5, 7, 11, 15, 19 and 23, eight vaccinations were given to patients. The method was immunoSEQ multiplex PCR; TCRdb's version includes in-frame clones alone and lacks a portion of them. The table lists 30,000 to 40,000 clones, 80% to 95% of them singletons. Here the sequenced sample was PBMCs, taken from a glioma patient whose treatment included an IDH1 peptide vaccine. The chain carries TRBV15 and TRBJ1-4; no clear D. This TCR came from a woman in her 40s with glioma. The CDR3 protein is CATSRSGEKLFF. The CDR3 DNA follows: TGTGCCACCAGCAGATCGGGTGAAAAACTGTTTTTT.